This paragraph covers one T cell receptor beta chain sequence. This record comes from a study of blood T cell repertoires in COVID-19. Authors' data handling: Reference gene primer amplification gave nucleated cell count estimates. Data came from immunoSEQ multiplex PCR; TCRdb stores just in-frame clones and leaves some out. The DNA gave D and trimming, while V, J and clone size come from that table. The sample yields roughly 65,000 clones, more than 70% seen once. Germline loops: CDR1 SGHTA, CDR2 FQGNSA. The CDR3 runs to 14 residues. V was pared by 3 bases and J by 0 bases, with 5 bases between. The clonotype comes from an elderly woman with active or convalescent COVID-19. The J gene is TRBJ1-4, the V gene TRBV7-2, with unresolved D. The sequencing input was peripheral blood. This chain's CDR3 is CASSFQSTNEKLFF. CDR3 nucleotides: TGTGCCAGCAGCTTTCAGTCAACTAATGAAAAACTGTTTTTT. Using reference TRBV7-2 and TRBJ1-4 for the parts outside the CDR3, the full variable domain is GAGVSQSPSNKVTEKGKDVELRCDPISGHTALYWYRQSLGQGLEFLIYFQGNSAPDKSGLPSDRFSAERTGGSVSTLTIQRTQQEDSAVYLCASSFQSTNEKLFFGSGTQLSVL.